Reported below is one TCR beta chain. Sequencing used immunoSEQ multiplex PCR; TCRdb keeps in-frame clones, though not all of them. The sample has approximately 88,000 clones, 80% seen once. The data were obtained in a study of a mutant IDH1 vaccine in newly diagnosed glioma. The wider study: The therapy given earlier, which was standard therapy, consisted of radiotherapy, temozolomide, or both, and most of the patients received both.

Regarding time point: baseline, week 1 (first vaccination visit). Sample treatment: pre-vaccination baseline after standard-of-care therapy. J was trimmed by 1 base and V by 7 bases; bases with no gene match: 5. In germline, CDR1 is GTSNPN, CDR2 SVGIG (reference sequence). The CDR3 totals 13 residues. This chain links TRBV30 with TRBJ1-2; TRBD1 matches at 8 bases. This receptor was taken from a man aged 35 to 55 with glioma. Material: PBMCs, obtained from a glioma patient treated with radiotherapy, temozolomide or both. The CDR3 protein is CASGTGFNYGYTF. In nucleotides, the CDR3 is TGTGCCTCCGGGACAGGATTTAACTATGGCTACACCTTC.